This TCR beta chain was recovered during a study of blood T cells in healthy people across ages. Study-level findings and limits: Age advanced and TCR beta diversity per million T cells fell, roughly linearly.

The second PCR ran about 6 to 12 cycles with a sample-barcoded 5' primer and J-beta primers. A template-switch adaptor that had 12 random nucleotides put a tag on each cDNA molecule. One entry per CDR3 protein results from TCRdb running MiXCR on the 5' RACE reads. There are roughly 1,000,000 distinct CDR3 sequences in the sample; roughly a quarter occur only once, and approximately 0.75% lies in the top ten. Regarding this clonotype: Its antigen is as yet unknown.

V lost 7 bases and J 4 bases, leaving 16 bases between the germline ends. Per the germline V gene, CDR1 is SQVTM and CDR2 is ANQGSEA. The CDR3 totals 14 residues. Separately, the same data were catalogued under a study of T cells of mothers and their children.

This rearrangement joins TRBV29-1 to TRBJ1-4; possibly TRBD1 for D (5 bases). Sequenced: blood. The sequence was obtained from a girl aged 2-15 years in good health. CDR3 region: CSASRTNLNEKLFF. The DNA of the CDR3 is TGCAGCGCGTCCCGGACAAATCTTAATGAAAAACTGTTTTTT.